Each of the 17 T cell receptor beta chains below was sequenced from the same sample in a study of immune cell composition in non-small cell lung cancer. Clones were sequenced by immunoSEQ multiplex PCR, and TCRdb holds only the in-frame ones, with some missing. Among some 8,000 clones listed, approximately 68% were seen once. The source material was lung tumor tissue. The receptors here all came from a human donor with non-small cell lung cancer.

The rearrangement uses TRBV14 and TRBJ2-1; 7 bases line up with TRBD2. J lost 2 bases, V lost 3 bases, and 4 bases had no gene match. This CDR3 comprises 15 residues. Germline lookup yields CDR1 SGHDN and CDR2 FVKESK. The CDR3 nucleotides are TGTGCCAGCAGCCAGGCAGGGAGGGCCTACAATGAGCAGTTCTTC. Translated: CASSQAGRAYNEQFF.

The rearrangement joins TRBV7-3 to TRBJ2-3; weak D call: TRBD1 (5 bases). Trimming cost V 1 base and J 6 bases, with 14 bases left between them. There are 15 residues in the CDR3. Germline assignment: CDR1 SGHTA and CDR2 FQGTGA. The CDR3, as DNA: TGTGCCAGCAGCTTAAGAGGCAGGGTCGGGGATACGCAGTATTTT. Translation gives CASSLRGRVGDTQYF.

This CDR3 reads CASSLSFAGPYNEQFF. In DNA, the CDR3 is TGTGCCAGCAGTTTATCGTTTGCGGGACCCTACAATGAGCAGTTCTTC. The chain employs TRBV27 and TRBJ2-1, with D tentatively TRBD2 (6 bases). Trimming removed 0 bases at V and 2 bases at J, with 11 bases between. Germline values: CDR1 MNHEY, CDR2 SMNVEV (reference sequence). This CDR3 is built from 16 residues.

The genes are TRBV7-8 and TRBJ2-2; no clear D gene. The CDR3 consists of 14 residues. Germline assignment: CDR1 SGHVS and CDR2 FQNEAQ. Trimming removed 5 bases from V and 6 bases from J, with 13 bases in between. The CDR3 bases are TGTGCCAGCAGCCCCCAAACTACGCCCGGGGAGCTGTTTTTT. Amino acids: CASSPQTTPGELFF. Filled out from reference TRBV7-8 and TRBJ2-2, the complete variable domain reads GAGVSQSPRYKVAKRGQDVALRCDPISGHVSLFWYQQALGQGPEFLTYFQNEAQLDKSGLPSDRFFAERPEGSVSTLKIQRTQQEDSAVYLCASSPQTTPGELFFGEGSRLTVL.

V usage is TRBV28 and J usage is TRBJ2-3; TRBD1 matches at 10 bases. The CDR3 extends over 14 amino acids. V shed 6 bases and J 2 bases; nucleotides not matched to a gene: 2. CDR1 is MDHEN and CDR2 is SYDVKM in the germline V gene. The CDR3 DNA follows: TGTGCCAGCAGAGGACAGGGGGACACAGATACGCAGTATTTT. It codes for CASRGQGDTDTQYF.

The chain has TRBV7-2 and TRBJ1-1; no clear D. Trimming cost V 5 bases and J 3 bases, with 13 bases left between them. From germline, CDR1 is SGHTA and CDR2 FQGNSA. The CDR3 totals 14 residues. The CDR3 region has the DNA TGTGCCAGCAGCCTCGATGGAGTGGACACTGAAGCTTTCTTT. Its translation is CASSLDGVDTEAFF.

V gene TRBV9 combines with J gene TRBJ2-1, with 9 bases matching TRBD2. This CDR3 comprises 15 residues. CDR1 and CDR2 from the germline V gene are SGDLS and YYNGEE. The J segment lost 5 bases and the V segment lost 0 bases, leaving 3 bases of the junction unmatched. CDR3 loop: CASSVDPSGNNEQFF. CDR3 nucleotides: TGTGCCAGCAGCGTAGATCCTAGCGGGAACAATGAGCAGTTCTTC.

This chain connects TRBV14 to TRBJ2-1; D not resolved. Germline CDR1 and CDR2: SGHDN and FVKESK. The CDR3 has 13 residues. Trimming left V 4 bases short and J 2 bases short, with 6 bases between. In DNA form, the CDR3 reads TGTGCCAGCAGCCTCGGTGCCTACAATGAGCAGTTCTTC. Translation: CASSLGAYNEQFF.

The chain carries TRBV11-3 and TRBJ2-1; 8 nucleotides line up with TRBD1. The CDR3 is 13 amino acids. CDR1 and CDR2 (germline): SGHNT, YENEEA. With 5 bases clipped from V and 8 bases from J, the junction kept 5 bases outside the gene matches. The CDR3 loop is CASSREQGDEQFF. CDR3 coding DNA: TGTGCCAGCAGCCGGGAACAGGGGGATGAGCAGTTCTTC.

The chain joins TRBV19 to TRBJ1-1; a weak D match, TRBD1 (6 bases). The CDR3 sequence is 14 residues long. The ends were cut back, 6 bases at V and 0 bases at J, with 11 bases in the middle. The germline V gene encodes CDR1 LNHDA and CDR2 SQIVND (reference sequence). The CDR3 region has the DNA TGTGCCAGTAGCTCAGGGGCATTGAACACTGAAGCTTTCTTT. The encoded protein is CASSSGALNTEAFF.

The rearrangement joins TRBV30 to TRBJ2-7, with D maybe TRBD2 (6 bases). V was cut by 2 bases and J by 3 bases, with 14 bases left in between. The V gene's germline CDR1 is GTSNPN and CDR2 SVGIG (reference sequence). There are 14 residues in the CDR3. CDR3 protein: CAWSRGTVSYEQYF. The CDR3 nucleotides read TGTGCCTGGAGTCGGGGGACCGTAAGCTACGAGCAGTACTTC.

The genes are TRBV4-1 and TRBJ2-5; 7 bases align to TRBD2. This CDR3 spans 13 amino acids. V dropped 7 bases and J dropped 5; count of bases not matched to a gene: 7. Germline V CDR1 and CDR2: MGHRA, YSYEKL. The CDR3 is CASKGERDETQYF. The DNA of the CDR3 is TGCGCCAGCAAAGGCGAGCGGGATGAGACCCAGTACTTC.

The chain recombines TRBV21-1 with TRBJ2-5; TRBD2 was called by the table and not checked on the DNA. TRBV21-1 is classified as a pseudogene. This CDR3 has 19 residues. DNA for the CDR3: TGTGCCAGCTTACGAAGAGGCGGGACTAGCGGGGACATTCAAGAGACCCAGTACTTC. It translates to CASLRRGGTSGDIQETQYF.

This chain uses TRBV2 with TRBJ1-5; D possibly corresponds to TRBD1 (5 bases). Germline-derived CDR1 and CDR2 are SNHLY and FYNNEI. The CDR3 has 16 residues. The ends were cut back, 4 bases at V and 6 bases at J, with 19 bases in the middle. CDR3 residues: CASSGGWGDGSQPQHF. CDR3 in DNA: TGTGCCAGCAGTGGTGGTTGGGGGGATGGAAGTCAGCCCCAGCATTTT.

This clone is labeled medium-sized. The CDR3 loop is CASSLAAGRGSLADTQYF. In nucleotides, the CDR3 is TGTGCCAGCAGCTTAGCGGCGGGGAGAGGCTCCCTGGCAGATACGCAGTATTTT. This chain connects TRBV7-2 to TRBJ2-3; D may be TRBD2 (6 bases). Germline CDR1 and CDR2: SGHTA and FQGNSA. Trimming cost V 0 bases and J 4 bases, with 20 bases left between them. The CDR3 is 18 residues long.

The chain joins TRBV11-3 to TRBJ2-2; 7 bases line up with TRBD1. The V gene's germline CDR1 is SGHNT and CDR2 YENEEA. The CDR3 is made up of 16 amino acids. Trimming removed 6 bases from V and 4 bases from J; junction bases left unmatched: 11. Here the CDR3 reads CASSLRKGGLTGELFF. The CDR3 bases are TGTGCCAGCAGTTTGCGGAAAGGGGGCCTCACCGGGGAGCTGTTTTTT.

This sequence joins TRBV5-4 and TRBJ2-3; 11 bases line up with TRBD2. CDR3 length: 18 amino acids. Germline lookup yields CDR1 SGHNT and CDR2 YYREEE (reference sequence). V trimming: 0 bases; J trimming: 4 bases; junction bases outside the gene matches: 10. Here the CDR3 DNA reads TGTGCCAGCAGCTTGGGGGGACGAACTAGCGGGAGACCAGATACGCAGTATTTT. This encodes CASSLGGRTSGRPDTQYF.